Below, 10 T cell receptor beta chains from the same sample are listed, as sequenced in a study of PD-1 blockade in classical Hodgkin lymphoma. Libraries were prepared by immunoSEQ multiplex PCR; TCRdb keeps only in-frame clonotypes and omits some of them. This sample has 20,000 or so clones, with roughly 73% found just once. All patients relapsed after autologous stem cell transplantation, and brentuximab vedotin exposure varied. This sample comprised peripheral blood mononuclear cells (PBMCs), obtained before the second cycle of nivolumab. All receptors derive from a human donor with classical Hodgkin lymphoma.

The chain uses TRBV6-1 and TRBJ1-4; TRBD1 matches 7 bases. V shed 6 bases, J shed 8 bases, and the junction held 9 bases outside the gene matches. Germline assignment: CDR1 MNHNS and CDR2 SASEGT. This CDR3 region has 14 residues. CDR3 in amino acids: CASRLTGAGEKLFF. The CDR3 region has the DNA TGTGCCAGCAGACTAACAGGGGCGGGGGAAAAACTGTTTTTT.

The chain combines TRBV7-6 with TRBJ2-7; 8 bases align to TRBD1. The CDR3 extends over 12 amino acids. J was trimmed by 5 bases and V by 9 bases; bases with no gene match: 6. The germline V gene has CDR1 SGHVS and CDR2 FNYEAQ. The CDR3 DNA sequence: TGTGCCAGTTCCCCAGGGGGCGACGAGCAGTACTTC. Encoded protein: CASSPGGDEQYF.

The chain combines TRBV6-5 with TRBJ2-7; D is unclear. This CDR3 is built from 11 residues. V was trimmed by 7 bases and J by 5 bases, leaving 9 bases between them. Germline V gene data show CDR1 as MNHEY and CDR2 as SVGAGI. This CDR3 is CASTSHDEQYF. The CDR3 nucleotides read TGTGCCAGCACGAGTCACGACGAGCAGTACTTC.

This chain uses TRBV5-4 with TRBJ2-4; 12 bases fit TRBD2. The germline CDR1 and CDR2 sequences are SGHNT and YYREEE (reference sequence). The CDR3 runs 15 residues. The V gene end was trimmed by 4 bases and the J gene end by 8 bases; junction bases not matched to a gene: 7. CDR3 protein: CASSGLTSGSYIQYF. In DNA, the CDR3 is TGTGCCAGCAGCGGACTGACTAGCGGGAGTTACATTCAGTACTTC.

This clone has more than one count but fewer than ten. The rearrangement links TRBV6-6 to TRBJ1-1; 8 bases are shared with TRBD1. The CDR3 loop spans 14 amino acids. Germline V gene sequence: CDR1 MNHNY, CDR2 SVGAGI (reference sequence). V lost 5 bases and J lost 1; bases outside the gene matches: 3. CDR3: CASSRGQGNTEAFF. CDR3 DNA: TGTGCCAGCAGTCGCGGACAGGGGAACACTGAAGCTTTCTTT.

This clone has a single count. J is TRBJ2-1 and V is TRBV2; D possibly corresponds to TRBD1 (6 bases). The CDR3 extends over 14 amino acids. V lost 7 bases and J lost 4, with 14 bases in between. The germline V gene has CDR1 SNHLY and CDR2 FYNNEI. The CDR3 region is CASKNRDNYNEQFF. CDR3 bases: TGTGCCAGCAAGAACCGGGACAATTACAATGAGCAGTTCTTC.

The chain links TRBV19 to TRBJ2-1; tentatively, D is TRBD1 or TRBD2 (5 bases each). Germline-derived CDR1 and CDR2 are LNHDA and SQIVND (reference sequence). This CDR3 spans 15 amino acids. V gave up 3 bases and J gave up 0 bases, with 9 bases separating them. The CDR3 region is CASSIEGSSYNEQFF. In DNA form, the CDR3 reads TGTGCCAGTAGTATCGAGGGGAGCTCCTACAATGAGCAGTTCTTC.

The chain is built from TRBV27 and TRBJ1-1, with 8 positions matching TRBD1. V lost 5 bases to trimming and J lost 6 bases; unmatched junction nucleotides: 8. The CDR3 contains 14 residues. Looked up from germline, CDR1 is MNHEY and CDR2 is SMNVEV (reference sequence). The CDR3 DNA reads as TGTGCCAGCAGTCCCGGGACAGGTGTCGCTGAAGCTTTCTTT. It is translated as CASSPGTGVAEAFF.

In its sample, this clone was seen once. The chain recombines TRBV10-1 with TRBJ2-1; TRBD2 agrees at 8 bases. The V gene's germline CDR1 is WNHNN and CDR2 SYGVQD (reference sequence). The CDR3 spans 16 residues. The V gene end was trimmed by 2 bases and the J gene end by 5 bases; junction bases not matched to a gene: 8. The CDR3 sequence is CASSEISAGDHNEQFF. CDR3 nucleotide sequence: TGCGCCAGCAGTGAGATTTCAGCGGGAGACCACAATGAGCAGTTCTTC.

V gene TRBV2 combines with J gene TRBJ2-1; possibly TRBD2 for D (6 bases). Trimming took 0 bases from V and 10 from J, leaving 13 bases between them. This CDR3 is built from 14 residues. The germline CDR1 and CDR2 sequences are SNHLY and FYNNEI. CDR3 region: CASSEAARAGEQFF. The CDR3 DNA reads as TGTGCCAGCAGTGAAGCAGCGCGGGCGGGGGAGCAGTTCTTC.